This T cell receptor (beta chain) appears in the sequencing data of a study of cytomegalovirus exposure and HLA in healthy donors. Study-level information: Within an early data release were tens of millions of unique TCRs drawn from HLA-typed donors.

The PCR was carried out with 60 Vbeta primers and 13 Jbeta primers. Assay used: immunoSEQ multiplex PCR; TCRdb lists only in-frame clones, some missing. The sample yields approximately 150,000 clones, roughly 82% seen once. Unmatched junction bases numbered 5, after V lost 0 bases and J lost 5 bases. Germline-derived CDR1 and CDR2 are LGHNA and YNFKEQ. The CDR3 spans 15 residues. This clone was observed a handful of times. Its antigen is currently unknown. Points from the study as a whole: Later analysis showed most CMV-associated TCR beta chains appearing HLA-restricted. Compared with the roughly 700-donor mean, an Asian-associated ancestry cluster reportedly had fewer N-insertions, according to a later analysis. Indistinguishable V segments such as TRBV6-2 and TRBV6-3 were excluded.

The V gene is TRBV4-2, the J gene TRBJ1-1, with 8 positions matching TRBD1. Sequencing was carried out using PBMCs. This clonotype was obtained from a man in his forties or fifties in good health and CMV-seropositive. The CDR3 DNA follows: TGTGCCAGCAGCCAAGAGTGGACAGGGTCAACTGAAGCTTTCTTT. This encodes CASSQEWTGSTEAFF.